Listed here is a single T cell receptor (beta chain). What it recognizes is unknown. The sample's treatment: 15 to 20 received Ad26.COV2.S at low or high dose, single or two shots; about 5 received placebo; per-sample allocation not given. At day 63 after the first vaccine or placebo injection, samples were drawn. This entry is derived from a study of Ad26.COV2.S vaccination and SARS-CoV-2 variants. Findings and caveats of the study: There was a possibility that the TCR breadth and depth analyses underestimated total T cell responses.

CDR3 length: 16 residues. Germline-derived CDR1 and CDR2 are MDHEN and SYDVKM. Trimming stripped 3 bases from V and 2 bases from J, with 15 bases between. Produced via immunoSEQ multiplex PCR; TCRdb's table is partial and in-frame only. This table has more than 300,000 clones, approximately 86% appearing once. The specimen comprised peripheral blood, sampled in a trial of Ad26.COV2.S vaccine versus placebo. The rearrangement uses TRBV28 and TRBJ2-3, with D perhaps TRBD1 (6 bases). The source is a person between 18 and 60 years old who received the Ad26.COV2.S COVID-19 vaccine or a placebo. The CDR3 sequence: CASSLRGRGHTDTQYF. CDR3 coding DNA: TGTGCCAGCAGTTTGAGGGGACGGGGACACACAGATACGCAGTATTTT. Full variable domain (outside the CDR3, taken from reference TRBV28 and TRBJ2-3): DVKVTQSSRYLVKRTGEKVFLECVQDMDHENMFWYRQDPGLGLRLIYFSYDVKMKEKGDIPEGYSVSREKKERFSLILESASTNQTSMYLCASSLRGRGHTDTQYFGPGTRLTVL.